Here is one T cell receptor beta chain with its context. This CDR3 is 13 amino acids long. CDR1 and CDR2 (germline): LGHDT, YNNKEL (reference sequence). V lost 4 bases to trimming and J lost 6 bases, with 13 bases between them. This specimen belongs to a study of blood T cell repertoires in COVID-19. The wider study: COVID-19 samples from acute and convalescent phases originated in the United States, Italy and Spain. PBMCs, B-cell-depleted T cells, or T cells were the source of the cDNA or gDNA that made up the material.

Using immunoSEQ multiplex PCR, the repertoire was profiled, and TCRdb retains in-frame clones only, with some absent. The sample shows around 150,000 clones, roughly 88% of them seen only once. Across about two dozen US areas, participants ranged in age from about 18 to 89 years. Cohort 3 recovered donors had two negative PCRs, clearance, or symptom resolution. The sequence derives from a woman in her sixties or seventies who had recovered from COVID-19. Source material: PBMCs or T cells enriched from blood (not recorded which). V gene TRBV3-1 (or the pseudogene TRBV3-2) combines with J gene TRBJ2-7; D is perhaps TRBD2 (5 bases). In DNA form, the CDR3 reads TGTGCCAGCAGCCCCCTAGCCCGAGGCGAGCAGTACTTC. This sequence encodes CASSPLARGEQYF.